This T cell receptor beta chain emerged from a study of blood T cell repertoires in COVID-19. The wider study: The samples span acute and convalescent COVID-19 from the United States, Italy and Spain.

There are 14 residues in the CDR3. Trimming at V came to 7 bases and at J to 7 bases, leaving 10 bases not matched to a gene. Germline V gene data show CDR1 as MNHEY and CDR2 as SVGAGI. Under the authors' procedure: Amplifying reference gene primers gave estimates of nucleated cell counts. Sequencing was performed with immunoSEQ multiplex PCR; in TCRdb, only in-frame clones are kept and a portion is missing. V, J and clone size are those of that table, while D and trimming were read from the DNA. The sample contains approximately 150,000 clones, nearly 90% of which appear only once. The specimen sequenced was peripheral blood. The clonotype was recovered from a man aged 70-80 years with acute or convalescent COVID-19. The chain recombines TRBV6-5 with TRBJ1-5; TRBD1 matches 7 bases. CDR3 loop: CASTRGWGGQPQHF. As DNA, the CDR3 is TGTGCCAGCACCAGGGGGTGGGGCGGACAGCCCCAGCATTTT.